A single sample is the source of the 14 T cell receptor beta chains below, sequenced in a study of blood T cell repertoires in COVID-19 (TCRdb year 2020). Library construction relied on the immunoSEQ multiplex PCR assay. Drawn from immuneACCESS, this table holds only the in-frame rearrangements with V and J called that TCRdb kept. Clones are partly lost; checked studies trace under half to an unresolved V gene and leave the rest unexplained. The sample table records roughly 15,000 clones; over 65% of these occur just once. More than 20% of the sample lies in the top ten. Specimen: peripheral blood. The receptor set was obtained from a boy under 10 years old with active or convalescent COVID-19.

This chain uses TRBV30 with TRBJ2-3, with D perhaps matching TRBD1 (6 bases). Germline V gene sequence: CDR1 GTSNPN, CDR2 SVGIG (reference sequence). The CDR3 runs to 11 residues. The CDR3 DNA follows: TGTGCGGTGCTGGGGGCCTATACGCAGTATTTT. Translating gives CAVLGAYTQYF.

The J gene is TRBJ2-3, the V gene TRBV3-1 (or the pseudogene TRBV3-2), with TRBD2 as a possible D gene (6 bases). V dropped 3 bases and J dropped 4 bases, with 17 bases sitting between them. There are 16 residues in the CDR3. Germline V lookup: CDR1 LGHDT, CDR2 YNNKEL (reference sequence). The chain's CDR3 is CASSHSLGGEPDTQYF. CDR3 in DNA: TGTGCCAGCAGCCATTCCCTAGGAGGGGAGCCAGATACGCAGTATTTT.

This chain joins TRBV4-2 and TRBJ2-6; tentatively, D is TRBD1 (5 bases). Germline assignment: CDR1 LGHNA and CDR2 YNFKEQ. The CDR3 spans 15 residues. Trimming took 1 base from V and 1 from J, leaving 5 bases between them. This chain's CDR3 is CASSQAGSGANVLTF. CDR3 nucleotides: TGTGCCAGCAGCCAAGCAGGGTCTGGGGCCAACGTCCTGACTTTC.

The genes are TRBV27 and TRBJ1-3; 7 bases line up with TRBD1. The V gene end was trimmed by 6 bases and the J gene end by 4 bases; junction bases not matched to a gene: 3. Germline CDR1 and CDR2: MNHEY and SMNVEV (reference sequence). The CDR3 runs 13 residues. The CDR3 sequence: CASRSGGGNTIYF. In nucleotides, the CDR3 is TGTGCCAGCAGATCAGGGGGGGGAAACACCATATATTTT.

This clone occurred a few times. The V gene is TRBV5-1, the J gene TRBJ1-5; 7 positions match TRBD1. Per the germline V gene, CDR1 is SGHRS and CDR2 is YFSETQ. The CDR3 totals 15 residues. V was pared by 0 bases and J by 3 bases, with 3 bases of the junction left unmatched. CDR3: CASSLGDRDNQPQHF. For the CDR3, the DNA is TGCGCCAGCAGCTTGGGTGACAGGGACAATCAGCCCCAGCATTTT.

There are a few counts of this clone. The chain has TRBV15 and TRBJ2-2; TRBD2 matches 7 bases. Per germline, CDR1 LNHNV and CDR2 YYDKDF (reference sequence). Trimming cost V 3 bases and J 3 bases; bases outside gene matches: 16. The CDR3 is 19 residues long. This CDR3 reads CATSSYLVSGGIHTGELFF. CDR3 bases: TGTGCCACCAGCAGCTACCTTGTATCGGGGGGTATCCACACCGGGGAGCTGTTTTTT. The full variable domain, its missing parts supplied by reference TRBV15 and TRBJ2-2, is DAMVIQNPRYQVTQFGKPVTLSCSQTLNHNVMYWYQQKSSQAPKLLFHYYDKDFNNEADTPDNFQSRRPNTSFCFLDIRSPGLGDTAMYLCATSSYLVSGGIHTGELFFGEGSRLTVL.

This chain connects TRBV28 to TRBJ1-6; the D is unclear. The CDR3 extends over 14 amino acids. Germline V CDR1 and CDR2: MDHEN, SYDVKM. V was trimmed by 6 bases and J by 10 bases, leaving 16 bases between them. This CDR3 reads CASSLIAISSPLHF. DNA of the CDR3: TGTGCCAGCAGCCTTATTGCTATATCCTCACCCCTCCACTTT.

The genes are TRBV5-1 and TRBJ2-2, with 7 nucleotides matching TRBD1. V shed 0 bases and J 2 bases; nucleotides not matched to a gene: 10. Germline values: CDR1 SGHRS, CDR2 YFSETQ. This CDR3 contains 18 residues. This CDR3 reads CASSLGALGTANTGELFF. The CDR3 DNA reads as TGCGCCAGCAGCTTGGGGGCCCTAGGGACAGCAAACACCGGGGAGCTGTTTTTT.

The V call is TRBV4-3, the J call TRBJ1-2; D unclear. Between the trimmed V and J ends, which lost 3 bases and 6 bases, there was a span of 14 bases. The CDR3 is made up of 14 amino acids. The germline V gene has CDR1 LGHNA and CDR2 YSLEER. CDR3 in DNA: TGCGCCAGCAGCCACGGAACGGGGATAAATGGCTACACCTTC. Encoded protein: CASSHGTGINGYTF.

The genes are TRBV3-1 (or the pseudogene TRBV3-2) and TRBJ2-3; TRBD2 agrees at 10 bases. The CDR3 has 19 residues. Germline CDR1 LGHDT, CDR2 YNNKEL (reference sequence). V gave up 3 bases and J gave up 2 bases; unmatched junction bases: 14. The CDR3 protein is CASSHPQGLAGVVTDTQYF. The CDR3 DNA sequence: TGTGCCAGCAGCCACCCACAGGGGCTAGCGGGGGTTGTCACAGATACGCAGTATTTT.

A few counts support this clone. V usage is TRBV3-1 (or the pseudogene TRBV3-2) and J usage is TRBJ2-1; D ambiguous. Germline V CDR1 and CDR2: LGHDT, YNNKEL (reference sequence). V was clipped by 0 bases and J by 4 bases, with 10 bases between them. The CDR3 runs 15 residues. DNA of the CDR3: TGTGCCAGCAGCCAAGATGTGTGGCAGTACAATGAGCAGTTCTTC. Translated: CASSQDVWQYNEQFF.

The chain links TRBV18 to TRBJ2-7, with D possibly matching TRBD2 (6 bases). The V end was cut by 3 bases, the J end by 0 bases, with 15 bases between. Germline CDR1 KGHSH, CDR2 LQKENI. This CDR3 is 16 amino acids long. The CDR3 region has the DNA TGTGCCAGCTCACCTATTAGCGGCGATAGCTCCTACGAGCAGTACTTC. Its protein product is CASSPISGDSSYEQYF.

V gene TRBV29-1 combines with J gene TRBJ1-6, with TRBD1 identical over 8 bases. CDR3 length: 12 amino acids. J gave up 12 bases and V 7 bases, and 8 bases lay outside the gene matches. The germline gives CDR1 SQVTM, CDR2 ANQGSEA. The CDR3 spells CSGKQGDGPLHF. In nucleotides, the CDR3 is TGCAGCGGAAAACAGGGGGATGGACCCCTCCACTTT.

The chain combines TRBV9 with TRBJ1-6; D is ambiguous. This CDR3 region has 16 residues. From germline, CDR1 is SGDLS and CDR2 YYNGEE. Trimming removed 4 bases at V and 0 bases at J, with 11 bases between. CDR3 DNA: TGTGCCAGCAGCCGGGAGCCGAGCTCCTATAATTCACCCCTCCACTTT. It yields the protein CASSREPSSYNSPLHF.